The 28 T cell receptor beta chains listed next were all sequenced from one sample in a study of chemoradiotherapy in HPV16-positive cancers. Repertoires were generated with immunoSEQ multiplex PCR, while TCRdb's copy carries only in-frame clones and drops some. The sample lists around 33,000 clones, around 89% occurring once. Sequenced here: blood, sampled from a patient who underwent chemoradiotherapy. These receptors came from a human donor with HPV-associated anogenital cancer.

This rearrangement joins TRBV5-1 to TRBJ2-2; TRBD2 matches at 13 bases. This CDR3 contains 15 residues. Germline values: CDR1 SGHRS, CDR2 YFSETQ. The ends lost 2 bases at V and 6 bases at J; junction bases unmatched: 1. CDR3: CASSLGLAGAGELFF. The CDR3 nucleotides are TGCGCCAGCAGCTTAGGACTAGCGGGGGCCGGGGAGCTGTTTTTT.

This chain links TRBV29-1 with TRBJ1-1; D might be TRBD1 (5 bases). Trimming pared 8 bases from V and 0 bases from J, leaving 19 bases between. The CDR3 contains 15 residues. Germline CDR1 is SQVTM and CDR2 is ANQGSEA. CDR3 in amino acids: CSTLKSGGVNTEAFF. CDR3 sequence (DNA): TGCAGCACCCTGAAATCCGGGGGAGTGAACACTGAAGCTTTCTTT.

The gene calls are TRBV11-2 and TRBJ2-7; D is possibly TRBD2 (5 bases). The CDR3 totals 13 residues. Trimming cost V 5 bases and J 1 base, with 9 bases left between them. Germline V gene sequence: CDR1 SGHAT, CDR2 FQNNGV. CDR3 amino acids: CASSQGLSYEQYF. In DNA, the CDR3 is TGTGCCAGCAGCCAAGGACTTTCCTACGAGCAGTACTTC.

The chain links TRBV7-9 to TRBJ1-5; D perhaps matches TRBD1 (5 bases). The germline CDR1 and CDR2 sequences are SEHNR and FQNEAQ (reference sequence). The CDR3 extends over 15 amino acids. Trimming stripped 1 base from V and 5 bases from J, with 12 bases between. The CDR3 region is CASSLGTGPDQPQHF. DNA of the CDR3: TGTGCCAGCAGCTTAGGGACGGGGCCTGATCAGCCCCAGCATTTT.

Here the CDR3 DNA reads TGTGCCAGCAGGCCGACAGGAGACTCCTACGAGCAGTACTTC. Encoded protein: CASRPTGDSYEQYF. The chain combines TRBV6-5 with TRBJ2-7, with D possibly being TRBD1 (6 bases). Trimming stripped 6 bases from V and 0 bases from J, with 12 bases between. This CDR3 spans 14 amino acids. Germline CDR1 MNHEY, CDR2 SVGAGI.

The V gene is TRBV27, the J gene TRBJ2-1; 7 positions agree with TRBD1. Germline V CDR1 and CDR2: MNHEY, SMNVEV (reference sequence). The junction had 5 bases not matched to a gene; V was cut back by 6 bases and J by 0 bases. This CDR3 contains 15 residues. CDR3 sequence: CASRQTGPSYNEQFF. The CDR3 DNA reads TGTGCCAGCAGGCAGACAGGGCCCTCCTACAATGAGCAGTTCTTC.

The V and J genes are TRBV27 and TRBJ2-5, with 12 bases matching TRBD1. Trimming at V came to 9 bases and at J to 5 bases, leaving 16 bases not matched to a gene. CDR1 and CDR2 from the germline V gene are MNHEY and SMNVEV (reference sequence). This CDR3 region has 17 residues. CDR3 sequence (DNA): TGTGCCAGTTCCGGGACAGGGGGCTTTTACGTCGGGGAGACCCAGTACTTC. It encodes CASSGTGGFYVGETQYF.

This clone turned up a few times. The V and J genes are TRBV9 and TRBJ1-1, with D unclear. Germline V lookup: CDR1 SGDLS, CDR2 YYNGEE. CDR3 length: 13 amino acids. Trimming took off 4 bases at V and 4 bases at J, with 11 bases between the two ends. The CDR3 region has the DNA TGTGCCAGCAGCCCTGACACGTTCACTGAAGCTTTCTTT. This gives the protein CASSPDTFTEAFF.

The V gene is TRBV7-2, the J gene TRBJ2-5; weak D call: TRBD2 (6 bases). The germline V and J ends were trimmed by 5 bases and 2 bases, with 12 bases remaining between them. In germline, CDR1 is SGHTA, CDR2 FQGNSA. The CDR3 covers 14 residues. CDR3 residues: CASSARSGQETQYF. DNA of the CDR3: TGTGCCAGCAGCGCCCGTAGCGGTCAAGAGACCCAGTACTTC.

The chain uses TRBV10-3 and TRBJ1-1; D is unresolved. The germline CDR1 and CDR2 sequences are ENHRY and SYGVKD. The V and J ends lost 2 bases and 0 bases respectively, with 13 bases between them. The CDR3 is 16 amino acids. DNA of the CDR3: TGTGCCATCAGTGAGCCGGGGAAGGCCTTGAACACTGAAGCTTTCTTT. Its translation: CAISEPGKALNTEAFF.

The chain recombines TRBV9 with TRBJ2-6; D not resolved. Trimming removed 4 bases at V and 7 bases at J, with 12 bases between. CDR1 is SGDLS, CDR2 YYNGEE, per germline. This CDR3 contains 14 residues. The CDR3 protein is CASSPHGAANVLTF. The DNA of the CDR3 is TGTGCCAGCAGCCCCCACGGCGCAGCCAACGTCCTGACTTTC. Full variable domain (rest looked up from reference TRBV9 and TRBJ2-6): DSGVTQTPKHLITATGQRVTLRCSPRSGDLSVYWYQQSLDQGLQFLIQYYNGEERAKGNILERFSAQQFPDLHSELNLSSLELGDSALYFCASSPHGAANVLTFGAGSRLTVL.

The CDR3 loop is CASSLYRSYEQYF. CDR3 DNA: TGTGCCAGCAGTTTATACAGGTCCTACGAGCAGTACTTC. V gene TRBV27 combines with J gene TRBJ2-7; weak D call: TRBD1 (5 bases). Germline V CDR1 and CDR2: MNHEY, SMNVEV (reference sequence). This CDR3 is 13 amino acids long. Trimming left V 1 base short and J 1 base short, with 5 bases between.

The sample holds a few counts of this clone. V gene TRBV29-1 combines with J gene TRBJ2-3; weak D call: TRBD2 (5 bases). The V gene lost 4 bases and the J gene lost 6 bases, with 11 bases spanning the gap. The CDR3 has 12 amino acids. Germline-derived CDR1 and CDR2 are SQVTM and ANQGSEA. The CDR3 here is CSVVDGEDTQYF. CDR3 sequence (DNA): TGCAGCGTTGTTGATGGGGAGGATACGCAGTATTTT.

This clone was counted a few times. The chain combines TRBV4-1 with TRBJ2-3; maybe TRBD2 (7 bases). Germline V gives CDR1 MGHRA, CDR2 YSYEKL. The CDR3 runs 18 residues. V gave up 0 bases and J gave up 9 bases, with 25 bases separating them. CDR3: CASSQEGTTSDRLRTQYF. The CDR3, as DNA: TGCGCCAGCAGCCAAGAGGGGACAACTAGCGACAGACTTAGGACGCAGTATTTT.

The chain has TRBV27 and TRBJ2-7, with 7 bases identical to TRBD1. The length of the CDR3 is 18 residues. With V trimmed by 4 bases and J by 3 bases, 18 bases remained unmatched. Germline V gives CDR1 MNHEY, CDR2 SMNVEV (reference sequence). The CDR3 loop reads CASSYELPATGLNYEQYF. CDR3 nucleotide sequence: TGTGCCAGCAGTTACGAACTCCCTGCGACAGGGTTAAACTACGAGCAGTACTTC.

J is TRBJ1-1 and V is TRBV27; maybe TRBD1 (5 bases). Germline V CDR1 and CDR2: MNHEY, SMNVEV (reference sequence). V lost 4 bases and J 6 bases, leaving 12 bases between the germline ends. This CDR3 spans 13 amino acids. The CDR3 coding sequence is TGTGCCAGCAGTTCCCACAGGTTACCTGAAGCTTTCTTT. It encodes CASSSHRLPEAFF.

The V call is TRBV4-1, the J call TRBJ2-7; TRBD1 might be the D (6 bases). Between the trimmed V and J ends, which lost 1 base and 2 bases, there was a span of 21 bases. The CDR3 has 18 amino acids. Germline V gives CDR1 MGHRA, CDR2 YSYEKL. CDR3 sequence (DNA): TGCGCCAGCAGCCAAGCGGGTGTTGGAACAGGGATTCCCTACGAGCAGTACTTC. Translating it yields CASSQAGVGTGIPYEQYF.

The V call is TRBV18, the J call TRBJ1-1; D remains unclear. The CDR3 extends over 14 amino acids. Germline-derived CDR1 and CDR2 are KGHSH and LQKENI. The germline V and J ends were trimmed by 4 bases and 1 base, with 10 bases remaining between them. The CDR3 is CASSRTNGNTEAFF. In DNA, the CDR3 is TGTGCCAGCTCACGGACTAATGGGAACACTGAAGCTTTCTTT.

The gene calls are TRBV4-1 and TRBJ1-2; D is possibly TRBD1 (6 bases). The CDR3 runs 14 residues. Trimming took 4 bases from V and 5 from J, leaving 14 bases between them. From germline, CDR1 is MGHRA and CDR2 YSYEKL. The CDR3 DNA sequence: TGCGCCAGCAGCCCTAAGGGAGGGGGATATGGCTACACCTTC. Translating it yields CASSPKGGGYGYTF.

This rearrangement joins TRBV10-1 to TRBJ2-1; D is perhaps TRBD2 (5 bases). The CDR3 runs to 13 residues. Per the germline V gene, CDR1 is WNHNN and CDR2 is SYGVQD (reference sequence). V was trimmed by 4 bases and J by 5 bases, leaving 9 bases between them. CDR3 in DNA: TGCGCCAGCAGTGCGCTAGCCGACAATGAGCAGTTCTTC. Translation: CASSALADNEQFF.

The DNA for the CDR3 is TGCGCCAGCAGCTTGGAAGGGAATAATCCCCTCGCAGGGCAGTATTTT. It translates to CASSLEGNNPLAGQYF. The V call is TRBV5-1, the J call TRBJ2-3; D unclear. The CDR3 has 16 amino acids. Germline V CDR1 and CDR2: SGHRS, YFSETQ. The germline V and J ends were trimmed by 0 bases and 11 bases, with 22 bases remaining between them.

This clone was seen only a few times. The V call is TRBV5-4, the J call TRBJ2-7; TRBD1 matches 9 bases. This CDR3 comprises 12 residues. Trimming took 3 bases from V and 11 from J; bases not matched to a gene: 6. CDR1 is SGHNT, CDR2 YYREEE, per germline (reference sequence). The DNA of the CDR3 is TGTGCCAGCAGCTCCGGACAGGGGAGAGAGTACTTC. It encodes CASSSGQGREYF.

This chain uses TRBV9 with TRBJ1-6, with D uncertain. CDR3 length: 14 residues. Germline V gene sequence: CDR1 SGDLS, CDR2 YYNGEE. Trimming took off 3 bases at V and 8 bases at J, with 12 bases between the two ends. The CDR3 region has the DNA TGTGCCAGCAGCGGCGACGGGAGGGATTCACCCCTCCACTTT. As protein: CASSGDGRDSPLHF.

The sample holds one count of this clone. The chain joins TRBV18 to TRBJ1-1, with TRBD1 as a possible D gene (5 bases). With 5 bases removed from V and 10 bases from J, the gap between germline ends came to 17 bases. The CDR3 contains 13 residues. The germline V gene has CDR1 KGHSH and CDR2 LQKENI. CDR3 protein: CASSSNRSDGAFF. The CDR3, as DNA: TGTGCCAGCTCATCTAACAGGTCGGACGGAGCTTTCTTT.

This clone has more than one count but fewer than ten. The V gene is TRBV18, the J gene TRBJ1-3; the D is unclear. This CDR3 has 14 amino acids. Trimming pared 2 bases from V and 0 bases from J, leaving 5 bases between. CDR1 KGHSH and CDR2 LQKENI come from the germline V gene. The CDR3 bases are TGTGCCAGCTCACCAGACAACTCTGGAAACACCATATATTTT. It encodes CASSPDNSGNTIYF.

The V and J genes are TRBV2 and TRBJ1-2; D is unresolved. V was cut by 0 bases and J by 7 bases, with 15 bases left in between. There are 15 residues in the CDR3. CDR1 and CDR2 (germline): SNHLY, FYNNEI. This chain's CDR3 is CASSEALGLSGGYTF. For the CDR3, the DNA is TGTGCCAGCAGTGAAGCGCTTGGACTTAGTGGTGGCTACACCTTC.

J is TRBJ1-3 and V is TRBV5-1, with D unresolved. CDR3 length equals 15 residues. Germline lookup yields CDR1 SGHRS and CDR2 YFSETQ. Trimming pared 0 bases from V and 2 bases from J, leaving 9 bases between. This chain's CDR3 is CASSLDFSPGNTIYF. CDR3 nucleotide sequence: TGCGCCAGCAGCTTGGACTTTTCCCCTGGAAACACCATATATTTT. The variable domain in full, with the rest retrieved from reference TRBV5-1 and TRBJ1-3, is KAGVTQTPRYLIKTRGQQVTLSCSPISGHRSVSWYQQTPGQGLQFLFEYFSETQRNKGNFPGRFSGRQFSNSRSEMNVSTLELGDSALYLCASSLDFSPGNTIYFGEGSWLTVV.

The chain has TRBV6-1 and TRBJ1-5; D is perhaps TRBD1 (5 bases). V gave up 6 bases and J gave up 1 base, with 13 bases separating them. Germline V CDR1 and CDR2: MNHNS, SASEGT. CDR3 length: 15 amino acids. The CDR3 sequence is CASRELGPSNQPQHF. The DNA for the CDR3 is TGTGCCAGCAGGGAACTGGGACCCAGCAATCAGCCCCAGCATTTT.